This TCR beta chain is from a study of T-cell reconstitution after alpha-beta-depleted transplantation in children. Germline CDR1 and CDR2: LNHDA and SQIVND (reference sequence). The CDR3 runs to 14 residues. Trimming cost V 1 base and J 2 bases, with 8 bases left between them. The TCRbeta library incorporated unique molecular identifiers. TCRdb ran MiXCR on the PCR reads and lists one entry per CDR3 protein. The sample carries hundreds of thousands of distinct CDR3 sequences, roughly 13% recorded once. This receptor was identified in a girl aged 2 to 10 with congenital amegakaryocytic thrombocytopenia, due to receive a stem cell transplant. The source material was PBMCs, sampled before TCRalphabeta/CD19-depleted stem cell transplant. This chain connects TRBV19 to TRBJ2-5; D is unclear. The CDR3 here is CASSIVTDQETQYF. The CDR3 DNA follows: TGTGCCAGTAGTATAGTCACAGATCAAGAGACCCAGTACTTC.